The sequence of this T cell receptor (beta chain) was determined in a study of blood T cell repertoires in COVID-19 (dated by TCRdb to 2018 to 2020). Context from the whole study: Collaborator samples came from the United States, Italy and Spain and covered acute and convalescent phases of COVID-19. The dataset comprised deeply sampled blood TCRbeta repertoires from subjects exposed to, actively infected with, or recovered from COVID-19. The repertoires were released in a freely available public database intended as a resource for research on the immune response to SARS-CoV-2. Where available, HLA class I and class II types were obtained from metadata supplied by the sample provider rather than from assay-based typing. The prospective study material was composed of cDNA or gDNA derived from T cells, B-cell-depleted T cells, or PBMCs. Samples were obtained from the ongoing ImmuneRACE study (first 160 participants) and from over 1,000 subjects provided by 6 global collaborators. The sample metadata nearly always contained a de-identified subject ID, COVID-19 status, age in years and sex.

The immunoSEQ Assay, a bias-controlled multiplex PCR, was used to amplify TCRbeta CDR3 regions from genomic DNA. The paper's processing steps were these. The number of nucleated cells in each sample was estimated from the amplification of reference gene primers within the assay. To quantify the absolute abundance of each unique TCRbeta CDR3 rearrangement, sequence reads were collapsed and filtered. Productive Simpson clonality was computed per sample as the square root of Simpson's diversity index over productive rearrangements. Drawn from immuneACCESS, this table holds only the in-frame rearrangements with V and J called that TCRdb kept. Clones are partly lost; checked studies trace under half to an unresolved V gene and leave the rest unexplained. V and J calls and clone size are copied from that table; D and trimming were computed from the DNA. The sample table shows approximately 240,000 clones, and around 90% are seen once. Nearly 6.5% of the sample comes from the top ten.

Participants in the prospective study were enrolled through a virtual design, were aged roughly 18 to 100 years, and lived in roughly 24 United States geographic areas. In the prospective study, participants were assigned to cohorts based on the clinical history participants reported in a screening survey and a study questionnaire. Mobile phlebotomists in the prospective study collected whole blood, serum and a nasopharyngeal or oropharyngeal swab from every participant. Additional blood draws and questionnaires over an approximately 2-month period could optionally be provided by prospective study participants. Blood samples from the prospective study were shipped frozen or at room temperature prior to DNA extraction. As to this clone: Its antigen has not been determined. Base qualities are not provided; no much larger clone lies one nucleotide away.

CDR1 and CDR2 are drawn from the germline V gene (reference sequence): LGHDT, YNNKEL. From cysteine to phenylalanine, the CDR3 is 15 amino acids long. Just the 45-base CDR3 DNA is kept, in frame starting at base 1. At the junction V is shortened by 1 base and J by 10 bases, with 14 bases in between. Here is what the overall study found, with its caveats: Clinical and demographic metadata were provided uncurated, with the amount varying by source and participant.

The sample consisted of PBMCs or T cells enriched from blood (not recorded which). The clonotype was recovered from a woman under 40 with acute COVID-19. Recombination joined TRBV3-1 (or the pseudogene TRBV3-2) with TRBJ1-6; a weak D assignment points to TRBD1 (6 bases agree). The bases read TGTGCCAGCAGCCAAGTAACAGGGTCAGGATCACCCCTCCACTTT. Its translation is CASSQVTGSGSPLHF.